The rows below give T cell receptor beta chains drawn from one sample of a study of prognosis after radiotherapy for stage I lung cancer. One entry per CDR3 protein results from TCRdb running MiXCR on the multiplex PCR reads. This table has tens of thousands of distinct CDR3 sequences, around 22% appearing once. This specimen consisted of PBMCs, obtained before or after stereotactic body radiation therapy (not recorded which). The receptors derive from a donor of 50 years or more with non-small cell lung cancer. The CDR3 runs from the conserved cysteine through the conserved F or W. The D gene is left open where the match is weak. The size field is filled for only some rows; it gives once, few, many or a size class.

D gene,V gene,clone size,J gene,CDR3 protein,CDR3 DNA
NA,TRBV24-1,many,TRBJ2-7,CATSDARDGTYEQYF,TGTGCCACCAGTGACGCGAGGGACGGAACCTACGAGCAGTACTTC
NA,TRBV28,many,TRBJ2-6,CASSSSSLVSSGANVLTF,TGTGCCAGCAGTTCATCCTCTTTAGTAAGCTCTGGGGCCAACGTCCTGACTTTC
NA,TRBV18,many,TRBJ2-2,CASSPPGPVGAGELFF,TGTGCCAGCTCACCGCCGGGGCCGGTCGGGGCCGGGGAGCTGTTTTTT
NA,TRBV7-8,many,TRBJ2-1,CASSLRPQTSINEQFF,TGTGCCAGCAGCTTAAGGCCACAGACCTCTATCAATGAGCAGTTCTTC
TRBD1,TRBV6-1,many,TRBJ1-6,CASSFRDRGSGASPLHF,TGTGCCAGCAGTTTTCGGGACAGGGGGTCGGGGGCTTCACCCCTCCACTTT
TRBD1,TRBV5-1,many,TRBJ2-3,CASSSQGAQIDTQYF,TGCGCCAGCAGCTCACAGGGGGCGCAAATAGATACGCAGTATTTT
NA,TRBV5-6,many,TRBJ2-7,CASSLGPTSSYEQYF,TGTGCCAGCAGCTTGGGACCGACCAGCTCCTACGAGCAGTACTTC
NA,TRBV7-2,NA,TRBJ1-2,CASSLAGRGGAFGYTF,TGTGCCAGCAGCTTGGCAGGGAGGGGGGGCGCGTTTGGCTACACCTTC
NA,TRBV28,many,TRBJ2-1,CASSTGTPKQFF,TGTGCCAGCAGTACTGGGACTCCGAAGCAGTTCTTC
NA,TRBV7-9,many,TRBJ1-1,CASSLVPVGGTEAFF,TGTGCCAGCAGCTTAGTCCCCGTGGGGGGTACTGAAGCTTTCTTT
NA,TRBV19,many,TRBJ2-3,CASSIGGGGDTQYF,TGTGCCAGTAGTATCGGGGGAGGAGGAGATACGCAGTATTTT
NA,TRBV19,many,TRBJ2-2,CASSTGTAYTGELFF,TGTGCCAGTAGTACCGGGACGGCCTACACCGGGGAGCTGTTTTTT
NA,TRBV30,NA,TRBJ2-5,CAWSVLGGGAQETQYF,TGTGCCTGGAGTGTATTAGGGGGCGGGGCCCAAGAGACCCAGTACTTC
TRBD1,TRBV6-1,NA,TRBJ2-2,CASSGRQGSLSGELFF,TGTGCCAGCAGTGGTAGACAGGGGTCTCTATCCGGGGAGCTGTTTTTT
NA,TRBV7-9,many,TRBJ2-7,CASSLAVHPRSEQYF,TGTGCCAGCAGCTTAGCGGTGCACCCTCGGAGCGAGCAGTACTTC
TRBD1,TRBV28,NA,TRBJ1-5,CAGRPGQGGFNQPQHF,TGTGCCGGCAGACCGGGACAGGGAGGATTCAATCAGCCCCAGCATTTT
NA,TRBV6-2/TRBV6-3,NA,TRBJ2-3,CANRQAAKRAQYF,TGTGCCAACAGGCAAGCCGCCAAACGGGCGCAGTATTTT
NA,TRBV7-9,many,TRBJ2-3,CASSPKVGDTQYF,TGTGCCAGCAGCCCCAAGGTCGGAGATACGCAGTATTTT
TRBD1,TRBV5-6,many,TRBJ1-5,CASSLWTGGNNQPQHF,TGTGCCAGCAGCCTCTGGACAGGGGGAAACAATCAGCCCCAGCATTTT
TRBD1,TRBV28,many,TRBJ2-7,CASSARGTGGHEQYF,TGTGCCAGCAGCGCCCGCGGGACAGGGGGCCACGAGCAGTACTTC
TRBD1,TRBV29-1,NA,TRBJ1-1,CSGNRGLGTEAFF,TGCAGCGGAAACAGGGGGTTGGGAACTGAAGCTTTCTTT
TRBD2,TRBV3-1,many,TRBJ2-1,CASSLRLAGTAVDNEQFF,TGTGCCAGCAGCCTAAGACTAGCGGGGACTGCCGTCGACAATGAGCAGTTCTTC
NA,TRBV28,many,TRBJ2-7,CASSLDTVSYEQYF,TGTGCCAGCAGTTTAGATACGGTCTCCTACGAGCAGTACTTC
TRBD1,TRBV27,many,TRBJ1-1,CASSYRGRTLHTEAFF,TGTGCCAGCAGTTACAGGGGGCGAACGTTACACACTGAAGCTTTCTTT
NA,TRBV6-1,NA,TRBJ2-7,CASTEGGADYQQYF,TGTGCCAGCACCGAAGGGGGGGCGGACTACCAGCAATACTTC
NA,TRBV19,many,TRBJ2-4,CASSYRTENIQYF,TGTGCCAGTAGCTACAGGACGGAAAACATTCAGTACTTC
TRBD2,TRBV29-1,medium-sized,TRBJ2-7,CSVTSSGGPYEQYF,TGCAGCGTGACTAGTAGCGGGGGGCCCTACGAGCAGTACTTC
NA,TRBV10-3,few,TRBJ2-4,CAAGENIQYF,TGTGCCGCCGGGGAAAACATTCAGTACTTC
TRBD1,TRBV6-4,many,TRBJ1-6,CASSEGTGYNSPLHF,TGTGCCAGCAGTGAAGGGACAGGGTATAATTCACCCCTCCACTTT
TRBD1,TRBV4-1,many,TRBJ2-1,CASSQGGTGAFNEQFF,TGCGCCAGCAGCCAAGGGGGGACAGGAGCATTCAATGAGCAGTTCTTC